The 23 T cell receptor beta chains below come from one sample, sequenced in a study of early T cells in non-severe SARS-CoV-2 infection. MiXCR, run by TCRdb on the 5' RACE reads, gives a single entry per CDR3 protein. The profile shows fewer than 30,000 distinct CDR3 sequences, 3.5% to 5% of them singletons. Material for sequencing was whole blood. Source of these receptors: an adult who was a healthcare worker with PCR-confirmed SARS-CoV-2 infection or an uninfected control (not recorded which).

This clonotype was picked up many times. The V call is TRBV6-2 or TRBV6-3, the J call TRBJ1-2; D call uncertain. The V and J ends lost 6 bases and 6 bases respectively, with 11 bases between them. Per the germline V gene, CDR1 is MNHEY and CDR2 is SVGEGT. The CDR3 loop spans 12 amino acids. The DNA of the CDR3 is TGTGCCAGCAGAACGGGGAGTCATGGCTACACCTTC. Translation gives CASRTGSHGYTF.

Only a few counts were recorded for this clonotype. The CDR3 is CASSYQEGYEQYF. The CDR3 region has the DNA TGCGCCAGCAGTTACCAGGAAGGCTACGAGCAGTACTTC. The V call is TRBV5-1, the J call TRBJ2-7, with D unresolved. There are 13 residues in the CDR3. Trimming took 5 bases from V and 3 from J, leaving 12 bases between them. Germline CDR1 is SGHRS and CDR2 is YFSETQ.

By share, this clonotype ranks as medium-sized (0.01 to 0.1%). The V gene is TRBV20-1, the J gene TRBJ2-5; D gene uncertain. CDR1 is DFQATT, CDR2 SNEGSKA, per germline (reference sequence). There are 11 residues in the CDR3. With 8 bases removed from V and 2 bases from J, the gap between germline ends came to 9 bases. CDR3 DNA: TGCAGTTGTGGGCCGCAAGAGACCCAGTACTTC. Translated, it gives CSCGPQETQYF.

The chain joins TRBV12-5 to TRBJ2-3; D ambiguous. The germline CDR1 and CDR2 sequences are LGHNT and FRNRAP. The V gene lost 3 bases and the J gene lost 6 bases, with 4 bases spanning the gap. The CDR3 length is 11 residues. CDR3 sequence: CASGLGDTQYF. The CDR3 nucleotides are TGTGCTAGTGGTTTAGGGGATACGCAGTATTTT.

This clonotype was detected a few times. The rearrangement uses TRBV5-4 and TRBJ2-7; 7 positions agree with TRBD2. J was trimmed by 7 bases and V by 0 bases; bases with no gene match: 13. From germline, CDR1 is SGHNT and CDR2 YYREEE (reference sequence). The CDR3 contains 16 residues. The CDR3 region has the DNA TGTGCCAGCAGCTTGGTTAGTGGGAGGGCCCGGGGGGAGCAGTACTTC. Its protein product is CASSLVSGRARGEQYF.

This clonotype was detected ten times or more. CDR3 region: CASSFGGRQNTDTQYF. The CDR3 DNA reads TGCGCCAGCAGCTTCGGGGGCCGCCAAAACACAGATACGCAGTATTTT. The rearrangement joins TRBV5-1 to TRBJ2-3; D possibly matches TRBD1 or TRBD2 (6 bases each). Between the trimmed V and J ends, which lost 2 bases and 2 bases, there was a span of 15 bases. CDR3 size: 16 residues. CDR1 and CDR2 from the germline V gene are SGHRS and YFSETQ.

This clonotype was picked up many times. This chain joins TRBV25-1 and TRBJ2-7; tentatively, D is TRBD2 (6 bases). The CDR3 length is 13 residues. Germline-derived CDR1 and CDR2 are MGHDK and SYGVNS. Trimming left V 8 bases short and J 0 bases short, with 11 bases between. This chain's CDR3 is CASEPTSSYEQYF. The CDR3 DNA is TGTGCCAGCGAACCGACTAGCTCCTACGAGCAGTACTTC.

A few counts support this clonotype. This may arise from a read error, as a much more abundant clone is one base away. The chain joins TRBV3-1 to TRBJ1-4; no reliable D call. CDR1 and CDR2 (germline): LGHDT, YNNKEL (reference sequence). The CDR3 contains 14 residues. The CDR3 DNA reads as TGTGCCAGCAGCCAACCCGGTGGTAATGGAAAACTGTTTTTT. Its protein is CASSQPGGNGKLFF.

This clonotype was detected many times. The gene calls are TRBV4-1 and TRBJ2-5; D possibly corresponds to TRBD2 (7 bases). Germline V gives CDR1 MGHRA, CDR2 YSYEKL. The CDR3 runs to 16 residues. Trimming took off 0 bases at V and 2 bases at J, with 13 bases between the two ends. The DNA of the CDR3 is TGCGCCAGCAGCCAAGAATGGGGGGGGCAACAAGAGACCCAGTACTTC. As protein: CASSQEWGGQQETQYF.

This clonotype was seen at least ten times. V is TRBV11-3 and J is TRBJ2-5; possibly TRBD1 for D (6 bases). In germline, CDR1 is SGHNT, CDR2 YENEEA. With 5 bases removed from V and 2 bases from J, the gap between germline ends came to 12 bases. The CDR3 has 14 residues. CDR3 coding DNA: TGTGCCAGCAGCCTTCGACAGGATCAAGAGACCCAGTACTTC. It encodes CASSLRQDQETQYF.

This clonotype was found many times. V and J are TRBV4-1 and TRBJ2-7; no reliable D call. Trimming pared 1 base from V and 3 bases from J, leaving 13 bases between. Germline CDR1 MGHRA, CDR2 YSYEKL. CDR3 length: 15 residues. CDR3: CASSQGHQPSYEQYF. CDR3 nucleotide sequence: TGCGCCAGCAGCCAAGGGCACCAGCCGAGCTACGAGCAGTACTTC.

For this clonotype: This could be a read error, since a much larger clone is one nucleotide away. The chain joins TRBV4-1 to TRBJ2-1; maybe TRBD2 (5 bases). CDR3 length: 13 residues. Looked up from germline, CDR1 is MGHRA and CDR2 is YSYEKL. The CDR3 spells CASSQVSENVQFF. The CDR3 bases are TGCGCCAGCAGCCAAGTTAGCGAAAATGTGCAGTTCTTC.

This clonotype showed up many times. V is TRBV4-3 and J is TRBJ2-1; TRBD2 aligns across 12 bases. Trimming removed 0 bases from V and 7 bases from J; junction bases left unmatched: 10. The CDR3 runs 18 residues. Germline V gives CDR1 LGHNA, CDR2 YSLEER. The DNA of the CDR3 is TGCGCCAGCAGCCAAGAAGGGCTAGCGGGAGGGAATAGGAATGAGCAGTTCTTC. This encodes CASSQEGLAGGNRNEQFF.

This clonotype was picked up many times. The chain employs TRBV5-1 and TRBJ1-1; 8 nucleotides agree with TRBD1. The CDR3 is made up of 15 amino acids. The V gene end was trimmed by 4 bases and the J gene end by 1 base; junction bases not matched to a gene: 6. CDR1 SGHRS and CDR2 YFSETQ come from the germline V gene. CDR3 nucleotide sequence: TGCGCCAGCAGCATTTCCGGGACAGGGAACACTGAAGCTTTCTTT. This sequence encodes CASSISGTGNTEAFF. The complete variable domain, with remaining parts taken from reference TRBV5-1 and TRBJ1-1, reads KAGVTQTPRYLIKTRGQQVTLSCSPISGHRSVSWYQQTPGQGLQFLFEYFSETQRNKGNFPGRFSGRQFSNSRSEMNVSTLELGDSALYLCASSISGTGNTEAFFGQGTRLTVV.

There are many counts of this clonotype. This chain joins TRBV5-4 and TRBJ2-1, with TRBD2 matching 8 bases. Germline CDR1 is SGHNT and CDR2 is YYREEE (reference sequence). Trimming took 5 bases from V and 8 from J; bases not matched to a gene: 12. This CDR3 spans 15 amino acids. Written as DNA, the CDR3 is TGTGCCAGCAGGCCCCTGGTCGGGGGGGCCTATGAGCAGTTCTTC. This codes for CASRPLVGGAYEQFF.

This clonotype occurred many times. V usage is TRBV4-1 and J usage is TRBJ2-7; 9 nucleotides match TRBD1. Germline V gene data show CDR1 as MGHRA and CDR2 as YSYEKL. This CDR3 has 15 residues. V was pared by 4 bases and J by 6 bases, with 10 bases of the junction left unmatched. CDR3 in DNA: TGCGCCAGCAGCCTCACGAGACAGGGGGGAAGCGAGCAGTACTTC. As protein: CASSLTRQGGSEQYF.

The chain links TRBV6-6 to TRBJ1-1; no clear D gene. The V and J ends lost 4 bases and 1 base respectively, with 4 bases between them. CDR1 MNHNY and CDR2 SVGAGI come from the germline V gene (reference sequence). The CDR3 extends over 12 amino acids. CDR3 sequence: CASSSQNTEAFF. The CDR3 nucleotides read TGTGCCAGCAGTTCTCAGAACACTGAAGCTTTCTTT.

V is TRBV19 and J is TRBJ1-5, with 10 positions matching TRBD1. This CDR3 is built from 16 residues. Trimming cost V 6 bases and J 5 bases; bases outside gene matches: 10. Per germline, CDR1 LNHDA and CDR2 SQIVND (reference sequence). CDR3 DNA sequence: TGTGCCAGTAGCCCCAACTTCGGGACAGGGGATCAGCCCCAGCATTTT. Its protein product is CASSPNFGTGDQPQHF. The variable domain in full, with the rest retrieved from reference TRBV19 and TRBJ1-5, is DGGITQSPKYLFRKEGQNVTLSCEQNLNHDAMYWYRQDPGQGLRLIYYSQIVNDFQKGDIAEGYSVSREKKESFPLTVTSAQKNPTAFYLCASSPNFGTGDQPQHFGDGTRLSIL.

This clonotype was seen a few times. The CDR3 is CATSDGDRTIAEAFF. CDR3 in DNA: TGTGCCACCAGTGATGGGGACAGGACAATCGCTGAAGCTTTCTTT. The chain has TRBV24-1 and TRBJ1-1; 8 bases align to TRBD1. Germline V CDR1 and CDR2: KGHDR, SFDVKD. The CDR3 length is 15 residues. After removal of 3 bases from V and 6 bases from J, the junction contained 8 bases not matched to a gene.

This clonotype appeared a few times. The chain carries TRBV28 and TRBJ2-5; no reliable D call. The CDR3 runs to 12 residues. V lost 5 bases and J 5 bases, leaving 9 bases between the germline ends. Germline lookup yields CDR1 MDHEN and CDR2 SYDVKM. In nucleotides, the CDR3 is TGTGCCAGCAGTCTCTCAATGGAGACCCAGTACTTC. Translated: CASSLSMETQYF.

In this sample, this clonotype turned up many times. The chain joins TRBV30 to TRBJ1-2; D uncertain. Germline CDR1 GTSNPN, CDR2 SVGIG (reference sequence). The V end was cut by 1 base, the J end by 6 bases, with 12 bases between. CDR3 length: 13 amino acids. The CDR3 protein is CAWSGTALHGYTF. Written as DNA, the CDR3 is TGTGCCTGGAGTGGGACGGCCCTCCATGGCTACACCTTC.

This clonotype came up many times. This chain connects TRBV7-9 to TRBJ2-1; possibly TRBD2 for D (5 bases). The V gene lost 5 bases and the J gene lost 5 bases, with 13 bases spanning the gap. CDR3 length: 14 amino acids. Germline V gene data show CDR1 as SEHNR and CDR2 as FQNEAQ (reference sequence). The DNA for the CDR3 is TGTGCCAGCAGCACAAATACACTAGACAATGAGCAGTTCTTC. Its translation is CASSTNTLDNEQFF.

Only a few counts were recorded for this clonotype. The V and J genes are TRBV9 and TRBJ1-2, with D unclear. V shed 7 bases and J shed 6 bases, with 4 bases lying between them. Germline assignment: CDR1 SGDLS and CDR2 YYNGEE. The CDR3 totals 9 residues. The CDR3 spells CASGDGYTF. Here the CDR3 DNA reads TGTGCCAGCGGTGATGGCTACACCTTC.